This T cell receptor (beta chain) was profiled in a study of blood T cell repertoires in COVID-19 (dated by TCRdb to the early 2020s). For context, the study as a whole: Collaborator samples came from the United States, Italy and Spain and covered acute and convalescent phases of COVID-19. The material from the prospective study consisted of cDNA or gDNA derived from T cells, B-cell-depleted T cells, or PBMCs. Deeply sampled blood TCRbeta repertoires from subjects exposed to, actively infected with, or recovered from COVID-19 were included in the dataset. The repertoires were released in a freely available public database meant as a resource for research on the immune response to SARS-CoV-2. Samples came from the ongoing ImmuneRACE study (first 160 participants) plus 1,254 subjects from 6 global collaborators. Sample metadata almost always included a de-identified subject ID, COVID-19 status, age in years and sex. HLA class I and class II types, where available, came from metadata supplied by the sample provider rather than from assay-based typing. On the study overall, not on this receptor specifically: Clinical and demographic metadata were provided uncurated, with the amount varying by source and participant.

Sequences SGHAT (CDR1) and FQNNGV (CDR2) are obtained from the germline V gene. Including the terminal cysteine and phenylalanine, the CDR3 comprises 14 residues. Only the CDR3 DNA stays, 42 bases, in frame from base 1. The junction carries 12 bases between V and J, which are trimmed by 5 bases and 2 bases respectively. This clone was observed a few times. This receptor's antigen is unknown. Base quality data are lacking; no much larger clone is found one base away. Enrolling through a virtual design, the prospective study's participants ranged in age from about 18 to 89 years and lived across roughly 24 United States geographic areas. To assign participants to cohorts, the prospective study relied on clinical history that participants themselves reported in a screening survey and a study questionnaire. Exposed participants were defined as having been in contact with someone with a PCR-confirmed or clinician-diagnosed COVID-19 case within 2 weeks of study entry. In the prospective study, mobile phlebotomists collected whole blood, serum and a nasopharyngeal or oropharyngeal swab from each participant. Over a roughly two-month period, participants in the prospective study had the option of providing additional blood draws and questionnaires. Before DNA extraction, prospective study blood samples were shipped either frozen or at room temperature.

TCRbeta CDR3 regions were amplified from genomic DNA by means of the immunoSEQ Assay, a bias-controlled multiplex PCR. Regarding the original processing steps: The number of nucleated cells in each sample was estimated from the amplification of reference gene primers within the assay. To quantify the absolute abundance of each unique TCRbeta CDR3 rearrangement, sequence reads were collapsed and filtered. Productive Simpson clonality was computed per sample as the square root of Simpson's diversity index over productive rearrangements. The source is immuneACCESS, and TCRdb retained only in-frame sequences with V and J called. Part of the clones is not carried over; for the studies checked, unresolved V genes explain less than half of this, and the remainder is unexplained. V and J calls and clone size come straight from that table; D and trimming were deduced from the DNA. The sample table shows about 430,000 clones, and 70% to 90% are seen once. The ten largest clonotypes hold about 1.4% of the sample.

This clonotype was sampled from a woman younger than 35 who had been exposed to COVID-19. Material for sequencing was PBMCs or T cells enriched from blood (not recorded which). This receptor chain uses TRBV11-2 and TRBJ1-2; TRBD1 is a possible D gene, resting on 6 matching bases. The nucleotide sequence reads TGTGCCAGCAGCGCTCAGAGGGGGAACTATGGCTACACCTTC. This gives the protein CASSAQRGNYGYTF. Beyond the CDR3, the reference TRBV11-2 and TRBJ1-2 genes provide the residues; the full variable domain reads: EAGVAQSPRYKIIEKRQSVAFWCNPISGHATLYWYQQILGQGPKLLIQFQNNGVVDDSQLPKDRFSAERLKGVDSTLKIQPAKLEDSAVYLCASSAQRGNYGYTFGSGTRLTVV.